This T cell receptor (beta chain) originates from a study of early T cells in non-severe SARS-CoV-2 infection. TCRdb processed the 5' RACE reads anew with MiXCR; each CDR3 protein has one entry. Among over 85,000 distinct CDR3 sequences listed, over 10% were seen once. The germline V gene has CDR1 SGHRS and CDR2 YFSETQ. V was shortened by 0 bases and J by 1 base, with 10 bases between the two germline ends. This CDR3 is built from 15 residues. This clonotype was counted ten times or more. The gene calls are TRBV5-1 and TRBJ1-1; no definite D call. The TCR comes from an adult who was a healthcare worker with PCR-confirmed SARS-CoV-2 infection or an uninfected control (not recorded which). The sequencing here drew on whole blood, taken at baseline. CDR3 nucleotide sequence: TGCGCCAGCAGCTTGGAAGGAGCAGGGAACACTGAAGCTTTCTTT. Amino acids: CASSLEGAGNTEAFF.